This T cell receptor beta chain derives from a study of blood T cell repertoires in COVID-19 (dated by TCRdb to 2020 to 2022). Background on the whole study: Samples from collaborators originated in the United States, Italy and Spain and spanned both the acute and convalescent phases of COVID-19. The samples were drawn from two sources: the first 160 participants of the ongoing ImmuneRACE study, and fewer than 1,500 subjects contributed by 6 global collaborators. Where HLA class I and class II types were available, the types were taken from metadata supplied by the sample provider, not from assay-based typing. Subjects who had been exposed to COVID-19, were actively infected with it, or had recovered from it provided the deeply sampled blood TCRbeta repertoires that made up the dataset. Sample metadata almost always included a de-identified subject ID, COVID-19 status, age in years and sex. The prospective study material was composed of cDNA or gDNA derived from T cells, B-cell-depleted T cells, or PBMCs. The repertoires were released in a freely available public database meant as a resource for research on the immune response to SARS-CoV-2.

Summary of the overall study and its limitations: How much clinical and demographic metadata was included differed by source and by participant, and the metadata was provided uncurated.

The collaborating institutions used their own protocols to collect whole blood in K2EDTA tubes. For TCRbeta analysis, collaborators shipped samples as frozen whole blood, isolated PBMCs, or DNA extracted from either of those sample types. TCRbeta CDR3 regions were amplified from genomic DNA using the immunoSEQ Assay, a bias-controlled multiplex PCR. In the original analysis: Within the assay, amplification of reference gene primers was used to estimate how many nucleated cells each sample contained. To quantify the absolute abundance of each unique TCRbeta CDR3 rearrangement, sequence reads were collapsed and filtered. For each sample, productive Simpson clonality was calculated as the square root of Simpson's diversity index across productive rearrangements. This is the immuneACCESS table as TCRdb keeps it, with only in-frame sequences that have V and J called. A part of the clones is gone; compared with another copy, unresolved V genes explain less than half, and the rest is unexplained. V and J calls and clone size are given by that table; D and trimming were obtained from the DNA. The sample has roughly 160,000 clones on record, 85% to 95% of them singletons. The ten largest clones represent 0.5% to 0.6% of the sample.

After removal of 5 bases from V and 4 bases from J, the junction retains 7 bases not matched to a gene. The CDR3, cysteine through phenylalanine, is 15 amino acids long. CDR3 DNA is the only sequence kept; it has 45 bases, read in frame from the first base. Sequences ENHRY (CDR1) and SYGVKD (CDR2) are obtained from the germline V gene. To note about this clone: It lacks a known antigen. Base qualities were left out, and no much larger clone turns up one base away.

Sequenced: peripheral blood. This chain joins TRBV10-3 to TRBJ2-3; the junction holds 9 bases that match TRBD2. The sequence derives from a man between 50 and 59 years old with acute or convalescent COVID-19. The DNA sequence is given as TGTGCCATCAGTCCAGGGACTAGCACTCCAGATACGCAGTATTTT. The resulting protein is CAISPGTSTPDTQYF.